The sequence of this TCR beta chain was determined in a study of Graves' ophthalmopathy and Graves' hyperthyroidism. The germline CDR1 and CDR2 sequences are ENHRY and SYGVKD. The CDR3 totals 14 residues. Trimming left V 10 bases short and J 7 bases short, with 22 bases between. Amplified material comprised TCR beta CDR3 regions derived from RNA transcripts. HTBI primers were employed in first-round RT-PCR, then a second-round multiplex PCR followed. Via MiXCR, TCRdb re-called the multiplex PCR reads, giving one row per CDR3 protein. This table holds more than 300,000 distinct CDR3 sequences, approximately 17% found once.

The sample comprised peripheral blood. This receptor was identified in an adult woman with stable Graves' hyperthyroidism. The V and J genes are TRBV10-3 and TRBJ1-2; D unresolved. The CDR3 sequence: CATEGSTGNRGYTF. The CDR3, as DNA: TGTGCCACCGAGGGAAGCACGGGTAATCGTGGCTACACCTTC.